The 32 T cell receptor beta chains below come from one sample, sequenced in a study of cytomegalovirus exposure and HLA in healthy donors. Data came from immunoSEQ multiplex PCR; TCRdb stores just in-frame clones and leaves some out. Altogether 220,000 or so clones are present, roughly 85% being singletons, with the ten largest covering about 6%. The sequenced material came from PBMCs. All receptors come from a woman between 18 and 29 years old in good health and CMV-seronegative.

This clone came up once. The gene calls are TRBV29-1 and TRBJ1-2; maybe TRBD1 (5 bases). The germline CDR1 and CDR2 sequences are SQVTM and ANQGSEA. V was clipped by 5 bases and J by 7 bases, with 11 bases between them. CDR3 length: 11 residues. The CDR3 DNA sequence: TGCAGCGTTTACGGGGCGCCTGGCTACACCTTC. Its translation is CSVYGAPGYTF.

The chain has TRBV5-1 and TRBJ2-1, with TRBD2 matching 8 bases. Per germline, CDR1 SGHRS and CDR2 YFSETQ. This CDR3 comprises 15 residues. J gave up 6 bases and V 0 bases, and 5 bases lay outside the gene matches. The CDR3 sequence is CASSLGLALSNEQFF. CDR3 sequence (DNA): TGCGCCAGCAGCTTGGGACTAGCGCTTAGCAATGAGCAGTTCTTC.

The chain employs TRBV19 and TRBJ2-6; unclear D gene. V lost 0 bases to trimming and J lost 0 bases, with 6 bases between them. CDR1 and CDR2 from the germline V gene are LNHDA and SQIVND (reference sequence). The CDR3 is 16 amino acids. CDR3 sequence (DNA): TGTGCCAGTAGTATAGATTTCGGCTCTGGGGCCAACGTCCTGACTTTC. Encoded protein: CASSIDFGSGANVLTF.

The chain has TRBV15 and TRBJ1-4, with D possibly matching TRBD1 (5 bases). The V gene's germline CDR1 is LNHNV and CDR2 YYDKDF (reference sequence). V lost 0 bases and J lost 3, with 8 bases in between. The CDR3 spans 15 residues. CDR3 in DNA: TGTGCCACCAGCAGAGATCAGGGCCCTAATGAAAAACTGTTTTTT. Protein product: CATSRDQGPNEKLFF.

The gene calls are TRBV7-3 and TRBJ2-1, with 8 bases aligning to TRBD2. The length of the CDR3 is 15 residues. Germline V gene data show CDR1 as SGHTA and CDR2 as FQGTGA. Unmatched junction bases numbered 14, after V lost 2 bases and J lost 14 bases. This chain's CDR3 is CASSLGLSVGLEEFF. The CDR3 bases are TGTGCCAGCAGCTTAGGATTATCGGTGGGACTAGAGGAGTTCTTC.

The DNA of the CDR3 is TGTGCCAGCAGTTTATCATCGGACAGGACCTCCTACGAGCAGTACTTC. Encoded protein: CASSLSSDRTSYEQYF. This chain connects TRBV27 to TRBJ2-7; 7 nucleotides line up with TRBD1. From germline, CDR1 is MNHEY and CDR2 SMNVEV (reference sequence). The CDR3 loop spans 16 amino acids. Germline trimming cut 0 bases from V and 0 bases from J; bases unmatched to any gene: 5.

The genes are TRBV30 and TRBJ2-7, with D possibly matching TRBD2 (6 bases). From germline, CDR1 is GTSNPN and CDR2 SVGIG (reference sequence). This CDR3 has 13 amino acids. V was clipped by 3 bases and J by 9 bases, with 18 bases between them. The CDR3 DNA is TGTGCCTGGAGGGAGGGGCCCCCTGGGGGGCAGTACTTC. This translates into CAWREGPPGGQYF.

By sample share, this clone is large. The rearrangement uses TRBV2 and TRBJ2-7; 7 nucleotides line up with TRBD2. Germline trimming cut 6 bases from V and 0 bases from J; bases unmatched to any gene: 8. Germline CDR1 reads SNHLY; CDR2 reads FYNNEI. This CDR3 spans 15 amino acids. CDR3 bases: TGTGCCAGCAGGGTTTCAAGCGGGGACTCCTACGAGCAGTACTTC. Its protein is CASRVSSGDSYEQYF.

In its sample, this clone was seen once. V and J are TRBV5-6 and TRBJ2-2, with a possible D match to TRBD2 (5 bases). Per germline, CDR1 SGHDT and CDR2 YYEEEE. CDR3 length: 13 residues. Trimming left V 4 bases short and J 6 bases short, with 10 bases between. The CDR3, as DNA: TGTGCCAGCAGCGATCTCGGGGCCGGGGAGCTGTTTTTT. It encodes CASSDLGAGELFF.

The chain recombines TRBV5-6 with TRBJ2-5; TRBD2 agrees at 12 bases. The germline V gene has CDR1 SGHDT and CDR2 YYEEEE. This CDR3 is built from 17 residues. Trimming cost V 0 bases and J 4 bases; bases outside gene matches: 7. The CDR3 sequence: CASSLAPLAGGLETQYF. CDR3 nucleotide sequence: TGTGCCAGCAGCTTGGCCCCTCTAGCGGGAGGGCTAGAGACCCAGTACTTC.

The chain carries TRBV28 and TRBJ2-7, with D tentatively TRBD2 (6 bases). This CDR3 has 14 amino acids. Germline V gene sequence: CDR1 MDHEN, CDR2 SYDVKM. Trimming stripped 2 bases from V and 1 base from J, with 9 bases between. CDR3 region: CASSLPGLSYEQYF. CDR3 DNA: TGTGCCAGCAGTTTACCGGGACTTTCCTACGAGCAGTACTTC.

J is TRBJ1-1 and V is TRBV30; TRBD1 agrees at 8 bases. V was pared by 3 bases and J by 5 bases, with 11 bases of the junction left unmatched. This CDR3 has 15 residues. Germline V lookup: CDR1 GTSNPN, CDR2 SVGIG (reference sequence). This chain's CDR3 is CAWRRDRFLGTEAFF. Written as DNA, the CDR3 is TGTGCCTGGAGAAGGGACAGGTTTCTGGGGACTGAAGCTTTCTTT.

This chain connects TRBV7-8 to TRBJ2-7, with D uncertain. Trimming left V 1 base short and J 2 bases short, with 6 bases between. Germline loops: CDR1 SGHVS, CDR2 FQNEAQ. The CDR3 is made up of 13 amino acids. The CDR3 here is CASSLDRTYEQYF. CDR3 DNA sequence: TGTGCCAGCAGCTTAGACAGAACCTACGAGCAGTACTTC.

The sample holds a few counts of this clone. This CDR3 is CASSRDGTENEKLFF. In DNA, the CDR3 is TGTGCCAGCAGCCGCGACGGGACGGAGAATGAAAAACTGTTTTTT. The genes are TRBV11-1 and TRBJ1-4, with a tentative D call TRBD1 (5 bases). With 5 bases removed from V and 5 bases from J, the gap between germline ends came to 15 bases. The germline CDR1 and CDR2 sequences are SGHAT and FQDESV (reference sequence). The CDR3 has 15 amino acids.

The genes are TRBV9 and TRBJ2-7; 10 nucleotides align to TRBD1. Germline trimming cut 2 bases from V and 3 bases from J; bases unmatched to any gene: 11. The germline CDR1 and CDR2 sequences are SGDLS and YYNGEE. The CDR3 contains 17 residues. CDR3 bases: TGTGCCAGCAGCGTCCACGCCGGGACAGGGGTAGTCTACGAGCAGTACTTC. This gives the protein CASSVHAGTGVVYEQYF.

This chain joins TRBV6-5 and TRBJ1-5, with 12 bases that match TRBD1. This CDR3 has 14 amino acids. V was clipped by 6 bases and J by 9 bases; unmatched bases: 6. Per the germline V gene, CDR1 is MNHEY and CDR2 is SVGAGI. The CDR3 coding sequence is TGTGCCAGCAGAAGGGACAGGGGGCAGGGGCCCCAGCATTTT. Translated: CASRRDRGQGPQHF.

V and J are TRBV6-5 and TRBJ2-2; D gene ambiguous. Germline-derived CDR1 and CDR2 are MNHEY and SVGAGI. Trimming removed 6 bases at V and 2 bases at J, with 10 bases between. The CDR3 runs 14 residues. This CDR3 is CASSLGLNTGELFF. The CDR3 region has the DNA TGTGCCAGCAGCTTGGGTCTTAACACCGGGGAGCTGTTTTTT.

The chain uses TRBV5-1 and TRBJ1-1; 7 bases match TRBD1. CDR3 size: 15 residues. The germline CDR1 and CDR2 sequences are SGHRS and YFSETQ. With V trimmed by 0 bases and J by 0 bases, 2 bases remained unmatched. As DNA, the CDR3 is TGCGCCAGCAGCTTGGTTACAGGGGTGAACACTGAAGCTTTCTTT. Translation gives CASSLVTGVNTEAFF.

This clone showed up just a few times. The chain couples TRBV7-9 to TRBJ2-7, with 7 nucleotides matching TRBD1. This CDR3 has 15 amino acids. From germline, CDR1 is SEHNR and CDR2 FQNEAQ (reference sequence). V dropped 5 bases and J dropped 5; count of bases not matched to a gene: 12. CDR3 protein: CASSDLGTVENEQYF. The CDR3 DNA sequence: TGTGCCAGCAGCGATCTTGGGACAGTGGAGAACGAGCAGTACTTC.

The chain couples TRBV5-4 to TRBJ2-6; D call uncertain. From germline, CDR1 is SGHNT and CDR2 YYREEE (reference sequence). The CDR3 covers 13 residues. V was shortened by 0 bases and J by 11 bases, with 9 bases between the two germline ends. DNA for the CDR3: TGTGCCAGCAGCTTGGCTCCTGGAGACGTCCTGACTTTC. Its translation: CASSLAPGDVLTF. Supplemented by reference TRBV5-4 and TRBJ2-6, the full variable domain reads ETGVTQSPTHLIKTRGQQVTLRCSSQSGHNTVSWYQQALGQGPQFIFQYYREEENGRGNFPPRFSGLQFPNYSSELNVNALELDDSALYLCASSLAPGDVLTFGAGSRLTVL.

This clone was recorded once. The chain has TRBV29-1 and TRBJ2-1; unclear D gene. Germline loops: CDR1 SQVTM, CDR2 ANQGSEA. The CDR3 spans 14 residues. With 6 bases removed from V and 1 base from J, the gap between germline ends came to 13 bases. The CDR3 DNA reads TGCAGCGTAAGCACTATGGCTTCCTACAATGAGCAGTTCTTC. It specifies CSVSTMASYNEQFF.

This chain connects TRBV30 to TRBJ1-2; D gene ambiguous. This CDR3 comprises 14 residues. Germline V lookup: CDR1 GTSNPN, CDR2 SVGIG (reference sequence). Trimming pared 2 bases from V and 8 bases from J, leaving 18 bases between. The chain's CDR3 is CAWSPSFQDRGYTF. The CDR3 DNA sequence: TGTGCCTGGAGTCCTTCCTTCCAGGACCGCGGCTACACCTTC. The whole variable domain, remainder taken from reference TRBV30 and TRBJ1-2, is SQTIHQWPATLVQPVGSPLSLECTVEGTSNPNLYWYRQAAGRGLQLLFYSVGIGQISSEVPQNLSASRPQDRQFILSSKKLLLSDSGFYLCAWSPSFQDRGYTFGSGTRLTVV.

The V gene is TRBV28, the J gene TRBJ2-3; D remains ambiguous. This CDR3 is built from 14 residues. Per germline, CDR1 MDHEN and CDR2 SYDVKM. The V and J ends lost 5 bases and 2 bases respectively, with 11 bases between them. The CDR3 DNA follows: TGTGCCAGCAGTCCCTCCCCGGTCACAGATACGCAGTATTTT. This codes for CASSPSPVTDTQYF.

Regarding this clone: A read error may account for a junction end that differs from germline. V and J are TRBV4-1 and TRBJ1-1; possible D gene TRBD1, 6 bases. This CDR3 region has 17 residues. In germline, CDR1 is MGHRA, CDR2 YSYEKL. The CDR3 here is CANSQVGASQGHTEAFF. CDR3 in DNA: TGCGCCAACAGCCAAGTTGGAGCTTCACAGGGCCACACTGAAGCTTTCTTT.

The CDR3 region has the DNA TGTGCCAGCTCCCCTAGCAGGTTGCATGAGCAGTTCTTC. Residues: CASSPSRLHEQFF. The chain joins TRBV18 to TRBJ2-1, with D tentatively TRBD2 (5 bases). The CDR3 is 13 amino acids. Germline V gene data show CDR1 as KGHSH and CDR2 as LQKENI. V dropped 6 bases and J dropped 8 bases, with 14 bases sitting between them.

This clone was counted between two and nine times. The chain combines TRBV30 with TRBJ1-2; a weak D match, TRBD1 (5 bases). Trimming cost V 2 bases and J 6 bases, with 10 bases left between them. The germline V gene encodes CDR1 GTSNPN and CDR2 SVGIG (reference sequence). This CDR3 is 12 amino acids long. This chain's CDR3 is CAWSHNRNGYTF. The CDR3 DNA sequence: TGTGCCTGGAGTCACAACAGGAATGGCTACACCTTC.

The CDR3 DNA sequence: TGTGCCAGTAGTATGAGGAAGGGTTTGAACACTGAAGCTTTCTTT. Encoded protein: CASSMRKGLNTEAFF. The chain carries TRBV19 and TRBJ1-1; D ambiguous. The CDR3 covers 15 residues. The V end lost 3 bases, the J end lost 0 bases, and 11 bases lay between the germline ends. Germline V gene data show CDR1 as LNHDA and CDR2 as SQIVND (reference sequence). Using reference TRBV19 and TRBJ1-1 for the parts outside the CDR3, the full variable domain is DGGITQSPKYLFRKEGQNVTLSCEQNLNHDAMYWYRQDPGQGLRLIYYSQIVNDFQKGDIAEGYSVSREKKESFPLTVTSAQKNPTAFYLCASSMRKGLNTEAFFGQGTRLTVV.

This clone occurred a few times. J is TRBJ2-7 and V is TRBV5-6; 7 positions match TRBD2. The CDR3 spans 13 residues. V trimming: 3 bases; J trimming: 7 bases; junction bases outside the gene matches: 7. The germline gives CDR1 SGHDT, CDR2 YYEEEE. The CDR3 here is CASSWDRGGEQYF. DNA for the CDR3: TGTGCCAGCAGCTGGGACCGCGGGGGAGAGCAGTACTTC.

The V gene is TRBV4-2, the J gene TRBJ2-1, with 9 nucleotides matching TRBD2. In germline, CDR1 is LGHNA, CDR2 YNFKEQ. The CDR3 is 17 amino acids. J gave up 7 bases and V 0 bases, and 10 bases lay outside the gene matches. The CDR3 region has the DNA TGTGCCAGCAGCCAAGATAGGGATGGGACTAGCACGAATGAGCAGTTCTTC. This gives the protein CASSQDRDGTSTNEQFF.

The chain joins TRBV7-3 to TRBJ1-1; 9 bases map to TRBD1. J gave up 3 bases and V 3 bases, and 2 bases lay outside the gene matches. CDR3 length equals 14 residues. Germline loops: CDR1 SGHTA, CDR2 FQGTGA. CDR3 nucleotide sequence: TGTGCCAGCAGCTTGGGACAGGGACACACTGAAGCTTTCTTT. This sequence encodes CASSLGQGHTEAFF.

The V and J genes are TRBV6-5 and TRBJ2-7; 8 bases are shared with TRBD1. CDR1 MNHEY and CDR2 SVGAGI come from the germline V gene. V trimming: 10 bases; J trimming: 5 bases; junction bases outside the gene matches: 10. The CDR3 extends over 13 amino acids. In DNA form, the CDR3 reads TGTGCCATCTCAGACAGGGGTGGCAACGAGCAGTACTTC. It specifies CAISDRGGNEQYF.

This chain joins TRBV5-4 and TRBJ1-2, with D hard to call. Germline V gene lookup returns CDR1 SGHNT and CDR2 YYREEE (reference sequence). V was shortened by 0 bases and J by 5 bases, with 11 bases between the two germline ends. This CDR3 contains 14 residues. The DNA for the CDR3 is TGTGCCAGCAGCTTGGGGTTAGGCGAGTATGGCTACACCTTC. This codes for CASSLGLGEYGYTF.